This T cell receptor beta chain was documented in a study of blood T cell repertoires in COVID-19. Whole-study context: PBMCs, B-cell-depleted T cells, or T cells provided the cDNA or gDNA that made up the material.

This clone occurred once. Sequencing used immunoSEQ multiplex PCR; TCRdb keeps in-frame clones, though not all of them. Seen here are under 150,000 clones, roughly nine tenths observed once, and the top ten hold about 4.6%. The CDR3 is 16 amino acids. Germline-derived CDR1 and CDR2 are KGHDR and SFDVKD. Trimming cost V 1 base and J 6 bases, with 16 bases left between them. The TCR originated in a man in his 60s with COVID-19, enrolled during active disease. Sequencing used peripheral blood. The chain employs TRBV24-1 and TRBJ2-3, with a possible D match to TRBD2 (7 bases). The chain's CDR3 is CATSDLTRGALDTQYF. CDR3 bases: TGTGCCACCAGTGATTTAACTCGGGGGGCATTGGATACGCAGTATTTT.